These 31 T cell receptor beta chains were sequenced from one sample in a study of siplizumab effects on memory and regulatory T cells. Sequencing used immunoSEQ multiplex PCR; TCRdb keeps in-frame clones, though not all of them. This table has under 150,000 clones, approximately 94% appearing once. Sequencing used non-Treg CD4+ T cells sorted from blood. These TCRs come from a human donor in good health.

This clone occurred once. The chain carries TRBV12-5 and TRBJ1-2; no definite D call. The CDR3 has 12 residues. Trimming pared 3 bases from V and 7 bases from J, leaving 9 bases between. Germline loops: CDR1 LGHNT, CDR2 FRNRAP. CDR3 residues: CASGFDSSGYTF. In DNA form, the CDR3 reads TGTGCTAGTGGTTTCGATAGTTCTGGCTACACCTTC.

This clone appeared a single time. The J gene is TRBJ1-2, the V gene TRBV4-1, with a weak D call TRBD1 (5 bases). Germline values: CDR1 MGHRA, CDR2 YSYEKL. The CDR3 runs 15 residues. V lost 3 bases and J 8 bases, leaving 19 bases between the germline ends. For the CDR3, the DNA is TGCGCCAGCAGCCAGGGACCGGTTGTGATCGGCGGCTACACCTTC. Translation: CASSQGPVVIGGYTF.

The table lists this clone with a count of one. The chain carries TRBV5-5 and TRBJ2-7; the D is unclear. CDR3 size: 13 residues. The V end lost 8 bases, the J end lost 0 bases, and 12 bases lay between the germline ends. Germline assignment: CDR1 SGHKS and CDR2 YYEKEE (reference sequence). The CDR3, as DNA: TGTGCCAGTATCCCCGGGTCCTCCTACGAGCAGTACTTC. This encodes CASIPGSSYEQYF.

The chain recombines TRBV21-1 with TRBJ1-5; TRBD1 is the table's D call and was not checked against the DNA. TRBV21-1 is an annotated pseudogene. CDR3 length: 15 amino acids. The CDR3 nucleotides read TGTGCCAGCACGGGGTGGGGGCCGAGCAATCAGCCCCAGCATTTT. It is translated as CASTGWGPSNQPQHF.

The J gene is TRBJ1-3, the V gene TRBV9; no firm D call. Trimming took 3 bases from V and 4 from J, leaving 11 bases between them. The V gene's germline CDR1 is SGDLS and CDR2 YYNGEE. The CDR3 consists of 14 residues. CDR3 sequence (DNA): TGTGCCAGCAGCGCGAACTTGGGGGGAAACACCATATATTTT. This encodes CASSANLGGNTIYF.

The CDR3 region is CASRLESDTGELFF. The CDR3 DNA is TGTGCCAGCCGACTAGAATCGGACACCGGGGAGCTGTTTTTT. This sequence joins TRBV2 and TRBJ2-2, with a tentative D call TRBD2 (6 bases). The CDR3 has 14 residues. Deletions cut 8 bases from V and 3 bases from J, with 13 bases between. Germline CDR1 and CDR2: SNHLY and FYNNEI.

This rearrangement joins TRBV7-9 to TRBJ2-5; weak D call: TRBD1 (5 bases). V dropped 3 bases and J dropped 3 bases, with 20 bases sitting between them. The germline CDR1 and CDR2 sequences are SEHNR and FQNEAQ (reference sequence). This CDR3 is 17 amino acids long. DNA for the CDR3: TGTGCCAGCAGCTTTGGTTCCGATCCACAGGTCAAAGAGACCCAGTACTTC. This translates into CASSFGSDPQVKETQYF. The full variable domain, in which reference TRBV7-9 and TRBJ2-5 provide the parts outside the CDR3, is DTGVSQNPRHKITKRGQNVTFRCDPISEHNRLYWYRQTLGQGPEFLTYFQNEAQLEKSRLLSDRFSAERPKGSFSTLEIQRTEQGDSAMYLCASSFGSDPQVKETQYFGPGTRLLVL.

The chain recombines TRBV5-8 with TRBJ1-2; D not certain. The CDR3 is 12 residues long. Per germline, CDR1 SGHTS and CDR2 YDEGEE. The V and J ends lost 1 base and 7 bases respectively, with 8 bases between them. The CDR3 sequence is CASSLYASGYTF. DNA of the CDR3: TGTGCCAGCAGCTTGTATGCCTCTGGCTACACCTTC.

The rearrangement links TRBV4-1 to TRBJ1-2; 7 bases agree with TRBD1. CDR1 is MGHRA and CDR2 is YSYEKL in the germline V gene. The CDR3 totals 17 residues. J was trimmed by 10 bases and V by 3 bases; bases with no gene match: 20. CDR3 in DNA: TGCGCCAGCAGCCAGGGGACAGCGAGAACCACCGTGAGCTTCTACACCTTC. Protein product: CASSQGTARTTVSFYTF.

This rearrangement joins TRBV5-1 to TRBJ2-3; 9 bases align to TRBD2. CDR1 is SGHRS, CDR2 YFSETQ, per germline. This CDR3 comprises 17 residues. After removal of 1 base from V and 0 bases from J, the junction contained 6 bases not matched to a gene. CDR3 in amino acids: CASSLRLAGDSTDTQYF. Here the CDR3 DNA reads TGCGCCAGCAGCTTGCGGTTAGCGGGGGATAGCACAGATACGCAGTATTTT.

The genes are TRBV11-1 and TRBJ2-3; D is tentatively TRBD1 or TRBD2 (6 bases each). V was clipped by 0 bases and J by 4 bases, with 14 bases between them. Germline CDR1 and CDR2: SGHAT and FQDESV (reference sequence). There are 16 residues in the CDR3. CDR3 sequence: CASSLARGAGADTQYF. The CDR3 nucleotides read TGTGCCAGCAGCTTAGCGAGGGGGGCAGGGGCAGATACGCAGTATTTT.

CDR3: CASSLLAGGYNEQFF. CDR3 nucleotides: TGTGCCAGCAGTTTACTAGCGGGGGGTTACAATGAGCAGTTCTTC. J is TRBJ2-1 and V is TRBV2, with 12 bases lining up with TRBD2. V shed 5 bases and J 4 bases; nucleotides not matched to a gene: 3. This CDR3 region has 15 residues. Germline CDR1 is SNHLY and CDR2 is FYNNEI.

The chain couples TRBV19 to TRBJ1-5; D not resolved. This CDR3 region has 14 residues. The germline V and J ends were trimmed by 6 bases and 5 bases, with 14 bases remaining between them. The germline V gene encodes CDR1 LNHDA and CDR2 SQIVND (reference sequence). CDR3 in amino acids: CASSPRGTHQPQHF. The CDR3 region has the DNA TGTGCCAGTAGCCCTCGGGGAACGCATCAGCCCCAGCATTTT.

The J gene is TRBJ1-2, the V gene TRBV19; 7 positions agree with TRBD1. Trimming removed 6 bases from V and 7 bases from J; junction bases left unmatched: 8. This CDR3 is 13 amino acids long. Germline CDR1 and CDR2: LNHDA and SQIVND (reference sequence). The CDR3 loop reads CASRQDRVGGYTF. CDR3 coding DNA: TGTGCCAGTAGACAAGACAGGGTTGGTGGCTACACCTTC.

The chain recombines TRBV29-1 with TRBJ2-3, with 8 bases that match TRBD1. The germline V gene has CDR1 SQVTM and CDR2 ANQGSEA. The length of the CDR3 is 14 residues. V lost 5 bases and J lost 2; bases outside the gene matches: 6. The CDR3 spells CSVRRTGFTDTQYF. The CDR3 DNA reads TGCAGCGTTCGTAGGACAGGGTTCACAGATACGCAGTATTTT.

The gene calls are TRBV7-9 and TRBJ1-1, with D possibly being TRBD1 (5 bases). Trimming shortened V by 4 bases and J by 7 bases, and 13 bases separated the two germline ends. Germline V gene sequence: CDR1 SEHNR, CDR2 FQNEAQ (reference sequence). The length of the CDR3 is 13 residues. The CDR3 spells CASSSAGLDEAFF. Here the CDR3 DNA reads TGTGCCAGCAGCTCCGCAGGGCTTGATGAAGCTTTCTTT.

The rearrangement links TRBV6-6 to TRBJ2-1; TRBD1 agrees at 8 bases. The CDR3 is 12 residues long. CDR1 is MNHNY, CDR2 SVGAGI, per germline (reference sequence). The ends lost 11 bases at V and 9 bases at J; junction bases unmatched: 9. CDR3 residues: CAGGQGLGEQFF. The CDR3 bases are TGTGCCGGAGGACAGGGTTTGGGTGAGCAGTTCTTC.

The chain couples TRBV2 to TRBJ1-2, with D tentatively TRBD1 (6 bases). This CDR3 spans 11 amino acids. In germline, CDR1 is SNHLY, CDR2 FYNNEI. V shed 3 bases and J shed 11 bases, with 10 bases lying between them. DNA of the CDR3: TGTGCCAGCAGTGAGGCAGGGGAATACACCTTC. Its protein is CASSEAGEYTF.

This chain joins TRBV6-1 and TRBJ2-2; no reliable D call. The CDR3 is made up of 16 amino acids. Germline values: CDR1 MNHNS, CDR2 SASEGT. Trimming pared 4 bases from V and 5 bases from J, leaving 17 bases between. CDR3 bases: TGTGCCAGCAGTGTCAGCAGGAAAGCGCGGACCGGGGAGCTGTTTTTT. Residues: CASSVSRKARTGELFF.

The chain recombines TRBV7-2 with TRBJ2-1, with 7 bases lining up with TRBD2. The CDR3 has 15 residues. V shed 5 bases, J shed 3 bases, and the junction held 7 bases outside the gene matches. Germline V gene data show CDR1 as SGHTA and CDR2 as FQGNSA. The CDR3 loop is CASSPGGQGYNEQFF. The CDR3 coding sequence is TGTGCCAGCAGCCCGGGAGGCCAGGGCTACAATGAGCAGTTCTTC.

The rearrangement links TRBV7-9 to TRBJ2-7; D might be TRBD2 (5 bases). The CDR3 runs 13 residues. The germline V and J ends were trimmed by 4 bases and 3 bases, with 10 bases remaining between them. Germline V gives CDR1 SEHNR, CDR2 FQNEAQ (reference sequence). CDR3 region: CASSYLGDYEQYF. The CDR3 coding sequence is TGTGCCAGCAGCTATCTCGGGGACTACGAGCAGTACTTC.

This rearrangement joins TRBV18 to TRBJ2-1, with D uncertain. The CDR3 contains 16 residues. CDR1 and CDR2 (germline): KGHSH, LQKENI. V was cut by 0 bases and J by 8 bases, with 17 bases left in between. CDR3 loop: CASSPPTTGRHHEQFF. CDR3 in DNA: TGTGCCAGCTCACCACCGACCACTGGACGCCACCATGAGCAGTTCTTC. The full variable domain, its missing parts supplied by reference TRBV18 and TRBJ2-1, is NAGVMQNPRHLVRRRGQEARLRCSPMKGHSHVYWYRQLPEEGLKFMVYLQKENIIDESGMPKERFSAEFPKEGPSILRIQQVVRGDSAAYFCASSPPTTGRHHEQFFGPGTRLTVL.

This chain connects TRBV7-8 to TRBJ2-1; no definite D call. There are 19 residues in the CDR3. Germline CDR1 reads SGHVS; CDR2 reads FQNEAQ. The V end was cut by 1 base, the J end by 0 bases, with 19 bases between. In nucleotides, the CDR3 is TGTGCCAGCAGCTTAGAGTACAGAAGCGAGACCAGCTCCTACAATGAGCAGTTCTTC. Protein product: CASSLEYRSETSSYNEQFF.

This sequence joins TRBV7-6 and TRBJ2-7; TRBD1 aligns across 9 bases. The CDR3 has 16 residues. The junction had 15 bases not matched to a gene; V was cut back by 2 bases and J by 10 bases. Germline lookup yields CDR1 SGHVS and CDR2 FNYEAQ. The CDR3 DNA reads TGTGCCAGCAGCTTAAGCACAGGGGGCCCGATTTTGGATCAGTACTTC. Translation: CASSLSTGGPILDQYF.

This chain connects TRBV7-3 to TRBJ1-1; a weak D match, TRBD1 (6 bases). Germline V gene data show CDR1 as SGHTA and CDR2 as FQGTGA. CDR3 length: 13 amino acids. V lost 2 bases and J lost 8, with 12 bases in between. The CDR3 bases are TGTGCCAGCAGCTTACTGGCAGGGGTGGAAGCTTTCTTT. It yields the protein CASSLLAGVEAFF.

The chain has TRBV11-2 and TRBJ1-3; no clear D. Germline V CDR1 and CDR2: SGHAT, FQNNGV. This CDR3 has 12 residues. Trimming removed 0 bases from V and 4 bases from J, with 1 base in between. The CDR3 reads CASSLEGNTIYF. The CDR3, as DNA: TGTGCCAGCAGCTTAGAAGGAAACACCATATATTTT.

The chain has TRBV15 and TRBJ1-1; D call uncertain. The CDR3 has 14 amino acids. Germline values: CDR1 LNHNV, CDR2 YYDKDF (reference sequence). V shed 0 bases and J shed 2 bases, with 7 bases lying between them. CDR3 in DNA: TGTGCCACCAGCAGAGAAAGCGGAAACACTGAAGCTTTCTTT. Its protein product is CATSRESGNTEAFF.

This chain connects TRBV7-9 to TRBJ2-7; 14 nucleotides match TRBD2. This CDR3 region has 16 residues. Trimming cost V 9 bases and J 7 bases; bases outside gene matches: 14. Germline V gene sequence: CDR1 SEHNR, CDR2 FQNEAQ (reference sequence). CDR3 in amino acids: CASGTSGSTRSGEQYF. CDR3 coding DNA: TGTGCCAGTGGGACTAGCGGGAGCACTCGGTCTGGAGAGCAGTACTTC.

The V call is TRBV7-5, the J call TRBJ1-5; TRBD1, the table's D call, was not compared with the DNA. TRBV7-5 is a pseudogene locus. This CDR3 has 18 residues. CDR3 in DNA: TGTGCCAGAAGCCTAGTAGGGTGGGGACAGGGAGGTCTTCAGCCCCAGCATTTT. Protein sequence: CARSLVGWGQGGLQPQHF.

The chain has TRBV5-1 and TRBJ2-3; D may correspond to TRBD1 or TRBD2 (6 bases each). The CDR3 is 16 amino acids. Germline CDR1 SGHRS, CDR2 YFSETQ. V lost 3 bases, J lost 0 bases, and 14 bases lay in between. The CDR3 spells CASSYKRGTSTDTQYF. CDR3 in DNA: TGCGCCAGCAGCTATAAACGCGGGACAAGCACAGATACGCAGTATTTT.

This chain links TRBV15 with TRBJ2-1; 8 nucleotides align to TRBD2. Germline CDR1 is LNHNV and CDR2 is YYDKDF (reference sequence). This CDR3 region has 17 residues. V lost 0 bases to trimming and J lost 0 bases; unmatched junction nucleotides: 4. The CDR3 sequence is CATSRDLGTSSYNEQFF. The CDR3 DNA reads TGTGCCACCAGCAGAGATCTTGGGACTAGCTCCTACAATGAGCAGTTCTTC.